Listed below are T cell receptor beta chains from one sample, sequenced in a study of blood T cell repertoires in COVID-19. Only in-frame clones appear in the TCRdb table, and some are missing; sequencing was by immunoSEQ multiplex PCR. Of about 400,000 clones in the sample, roughly 90% were seen once. Material: PBMCs or T cells enriched from blood (not recorded which). These receptors were collected from a woman in her twenties or thirties with acute COVID-19. Both conserved end residues are part of each CDR3. A D gene is named only where the DNA matches it firmly. Size values are once, few and many counts, or a class for expanded clones, and some rows have none.

TRBV10-3,once,TRBJ2-1,TRBD2,CAISESLGTSGDVGNEQFF,TGTGCCATCAGTGAGTCGTTGGGGACTAGCGGGGACGTGGGTAATGAGCAGTTCTTC
TRBV11-2,few,TRBJ1-5,.,CASSLAAGQPQHF,TGTGCCAGCAGCTTAGCCGCGGGACAGCCCCAGCATTTT
TRBV18,.,TRBJ2-7,.,CASSQDLGGADEQYF,TGTGCCAGCTCACAGGATCTGGGGGGGGCGGACGAGCAGTACTTC
TRBV30,.,TRBJ1-4,.,CAWSNNFATNEKLFF,TGTGCCTGGAGTAATAACTTTGCAACTAATGAAAAACTGTTTTTT
TRBV12-3/TRBV12-4,.,TRBJ2-2,.,CASSPAGTGELFF,TGTGCCAGCAGCCCTGCCGGCACCGGGGAGCTGTTTTTT
TRBV11-2,once,TRBJ1-6,TRBD1,CASSLGTGANSPLHF,TGTGCCAGCAGCTTGGGGACAGGGGCTAATTCACCCCTCCACTTT
TRBV10-1,.,TRBJ1-6,.,CASSGRQPRFPIGNSPLHF,TGCGCCAGCAGTGGGAGACAGCCACGGTTTCCCATAGGGAATTCACCCCTCCACTTT
TRBV18,.,TRBJ2-7,TRBD2,CASSPLAGGYYEQYF,TGTGCCAGCTCACCATTAGCGGGGGGTTACTACGAGCAGTACTTC
TRBV9,once,TRBJ2-2,.,CASSVGGNTGELFF,TGTGCCAGCAGCGTAGGCGGGAACACCGGGGAGCTGTTTTTT
TRBV9,.,TRBJ2-3,TRBD2,CASSVEPLAGLGDTQYF,TGTGCCAGCAGCGTAGAACCACTAGCGGGGCTTGGGGATACGCAGTATTTT
TRBV19,.,TRBJ1-1,TRBD1,CASTTGRNTEAFF,TGTGCCAGCACGACAGGGAGGAACACTGAAGCTTTCTTT
TRBV7-2,.,TRBJ2-4,TRBD2,CASSLAPTSGGQNIQYF,TGTGCCAGCAGCTTAGCCCCGACTAGCGGGGGGCAAAACATTCAGTACTTC
TRBV7-6,.,TRBJ2-1,TRBD2,CASRDTAGGHNEQFF,TGTGCCAGCAGGGACACGGCGGGGGGGCACAATGAGCAGTTCTTC
TRBV9,.,TRBJ1-1,.,CASSLSGTPNTEAFF,TGTGCCAGCAGCTTAAGTGGGACACCGAACACTGAAGCTTTCTTT
TRBV5-1,.,TRBJ2-3,.,CASSLVDYQTDTQYF,TGCGCCAGCAGCTTGGTTGACTATCAAACAGATACGCAGTATTTT
TRBV19,.,TRBJ2-7,TRBD1,CASSMSSGGYGEQYF,TGTGCCAGTAGTATGAGTTCAGGGGGTTATGGCGAGCAGTACTTC
TRBV29-1,.,TRBJ1-1,.,CSVVGGMGPPEAFF,TGCAGCGTTGTAGGGGGTATGGGCCCCCCTGAAGCTTTCTTT
TRBV10-2,.,TRBJ1-5,.,CASSEGVRGNQPQHF,TGCGCCAGCAGTGAGGGGGTCCGAGGGAATCAGCCCCAGCATTTT
TRBV11-3,once,TRBJ2-1,TRBD1,CASSTDGTEGNEQFF,TGTGCCAGCAGCACAGACGGGACAGAGGGCAATGAGCAGTTCTTC
TRBV14,.,TRBJ1-3,.,CASRAGRLENTIYF,TGTGCCAGCAGGGCGGGACGTCTCGAAAACACCATATATTTT
TRBV5-6,.,TRBJ2-1,TRBD2,CASSLYGGGLNEQFF,TGTGCCAGCAGCTTGTACGGCGGGGGTCTCAATGAGCAGTTCTTC
TRBV5-1,.,TRBJ2-1,.,CASSFTGTPNAAYNEQFF,TGCGCCAGCAGCTTTACCGGGACTCCGAACGCCGCCTACAATGAGCAGTTCTTC
TRBV19,few,TRBJ1-6,TRBD1,CASSRDRTASYNSPLHF,TGTGCCAGTAGCCGGGACAGAACCGCGTCCTATAATTCACCCCTCCACTTT
TRBV27,.,TRBJ1-1,TRBD1,CASSLSGTGATEAFF,TGTGCCAGCAGTTTATCGGGGACAGGGGCCACTGAAGCTTTCTTT
TRBV5-1,.,TRBJ1-2,TRBD1,CASSPGTGDLYGYTF,TGCGCCAGCAGCCCCGGAACAGGGGATCTCTATGGCTACACCTTC
TRBV20-1,.,TRBJ1-5,TRBD1,CSASWGQGGNQPQHF,TGCAGTGCTAGTTGGGGACAGGGAGGCAATCAGCCCCAGCATTTT
TRBV28,few,TRBJ1-2,.,CASSLSSRVWGYTF,TGTGCCAGCAGTTTATCCTCCAGGGTGTGGGGCTACACCTTC
TRBV24-1,.,TRBJ2-2,.,CATRGFNTGELFF,TGTGCCACCCGAGGATTTAACACCGGGGAGCTGTTTTTT
TRBV3-1/TRBV3-2,.,TRBJ2-1,.,CASSQAGGFGNEQFF,TGTGCCAGCAGCCAAGCGGGGGGCTTTGGCAATGAGCAGTTCTTC
TRBV2,few,TRBJ1-1,.,CASNPDTNTEAFF,TGTGCCAGCAACCCGGACACAAACACTGAAGCTTTCTTT
TRBV7-3,.,TRBJ2-2,TRBD2,CASSPLAGGPGELFF,TGTGCCAGCAGCCCACTAGCGGGGGGGCCCGGGGAGCTGTTTTTT
TRBV19,.,TRBJ1-1,TRBD1,CASSLNRGYTEAFF,TGTGCCAGTAGTCTCAACAGGGGATACACTGAAGCTTTCTTT
TRBV2,.,TRBJ2-5,TRBD2,CASSVTSGGWRETQYF,TGTGCCAGCAGTGTCACTAGCGGGGGGTGGAGAGAGACCCAGTACTTC
TRBV10-3,.,TRBJ1-1,.,CAISESNQVNTEAFF,TGTGCCATCAGTGAGTCTAACCAGGTGAACACTGAAGCTTTCTTT
TRBV28,.,TRBJ2-7,TRBD1,CASTLRGQGKYEQYF,TGTGCCAGCACCCTGCGGGGACAGGGAAAGTACGAGCAGTACTTC
TRBV2,.,TRBJ1-5,.,CARGDNSNQPQHF,TGTGCCAGGGGGGACAATAGCAATCAGCCCCAGCATTTT
TRBV2,.,TRBJ1-1,TRBD1,CAGQRGTGRSNTEAFF,TGTGCCGGCCAACGAGGGACAGGGCGCTCGAACACTGAAGCTTTCTTT
TRBV25-1,.,TRBJ1-2,.,CASSGGLRYGYTF,TGTGCCAGCAGTGGGGGCCTCAGGTATGGCTACACCTTC
TRBV9,.,TRBJ2-3,TRBD1,CASSVVGDSLSDTQYF,TGTGCCAGCAGCGTAGTGGGGGACAGTTTGTCAGATACGCAGTATTTT
TRBV19,.,TRBJ1-1,TRBD1,CASSIEGALNTEAFF,TGTGCCAGTAGTATCGAGGGGGCTCTAAACACTGAAGCTTTCTTT
TRBV30,.,TRBJ1-5,TRBD1,CAWGETGGRQPQHF,TGTGCCTGGGGAGAGACAGGGGGCCGGCAGCCCCAGCATTTT
TRBV3-1/TRBV3-2,.,TRBJ1-2,TRBD1,CASSQDRAGGYRGYTF,TGTGCCAGCAGCCAAGATCGCGCAGGGGGCTATCGTGGCTACACCTTC
TRBV27,.,TRBJ1-6,TRBD1,CASSSLGTGNSPLHF,TGTGCCAGCAGTTCCCTCGGGACAGGGAATTCACCCCTCCACTTT
TRBV21-1,.,TRBJ2-5,.,CASSPAGIQETQYF,TGTGCCAGCAGCCCGGCAGGGATCCAAGAGACCCAGTACTTC
TRBV19,.,TRBJ2-1,TRBD2,CASSIFAGGDEQFF,TGTGCCAGTAGTATATTTGCGGGGGGGGATGAGCAGTTCTTC
TRBV19,.,TRBJ1-2,.,CASRPGEPNYGYTF,TGTGCCAGTAGACCTGGGGAGCCCAACTATGGCTACACCTTC
TRBV5-1,.,TRBJ2-2,TRBD2,CASSMTSGGKATGELFF,TGCGCCAGCAGCATGACTAGCGGGGGAAAGGCCACCGGGGAGCTGTTTTTT
TRBV7-3,.,TRBJ2-1,TRBD2,CASSYGTSGGAFRSYNEQFF,TGTGCCAGCAGCTATGGGACTAGCGGGGGGGCCTTTCGCTCCTACAATGAGCAGTTCTTC
TRBV11-2,.,TRBJ1-5,.,CASSLGGSNQPQHF,TGTGCCAGCAGCTTGGGCGGGAGCAATCAGCCCCAGCATTTT
TRBV29-1,.,TRBJ1-1,.,CSVRLFSATEAFF,TGCAGCGTTCGCTTATTCAGCGCCACTGAAGCTTTCTTT
TRBV5-1,.,TRBJ2-1,.,CASSFPLDRSYNEQFF,TGCGCCAGCAGCTTCCCCCTTGACAGGTCCTACAATGAGCAGTTCTTC
TRBV27,.,TRBJ1-5,.,CATPTRDSNQPQHF,TGTGCCACCCCCACGCGGGACAGCAATCAGCCCCAGCATTTT
TRBV11-2,.,TRBJ2-7,TRBD1,CASSLVGTVYEQYF,TGTGCCAGCAGCTTAGTTGGGACAGTCTACGAGCAGTACTTC
TRBV9,.,TRBJ2-7,TRBD1,CASSRWQGVDEQYF,TGTGCCAGCAGCCGGTGGCAGGGGGTGGACGAGCAGTACTTC